This T cell receptor beta chain originates from a study of blood T cells in healthy people across ages. The authors ran a second PCR of 7 to 11 cycles using a sample-barcoded 5' primer and a J-beta primer mix. Each CDR3 protein is one row after TCRdb ran MiXCR on the 5' RACE reads. The table includes 650,000 to 700,000 distinct CDR3 sequences, 52% detected once. V gave up 6 bases and J gave up 10 bases; unmatched junction bases: 5. CDR1 is SNHLY and CDR2 is FYNNEI in the germline V gene. The CDR3 runs to 12 residues. This clonotype was picked up a small number of times. V gene TRBV2 combines with J gene TRBJ2-2; 7 nucleotides agree with TRBD2. The sequenced sample was blood. This clonotype was obtained from a woman aged 80 or older in good health. The CDR3 nucleotides read TGTGCCAGCAGGCGGGAGTCGGCGGAGCTGTTTTTT. This translates into CASRRESAELFF.